What follows are 22 T cell receptor beta chains derived from one specimen sequenced in a study of T cells in Graves' hyperthyroidism and ophthalmopathy. Authors of the study amplified TCR beta CDR3 regions from RNA transcripts. The TCR CDR3 was amplified in a first-round RT-PCR using the HTBI primer set. TCRdb re-analysed the multiplex PCR reads in MiXCR, keeping a single row per CDR3 protein. The sample holds 750,000 to 950,000 distinct CDR3 sequences; over 35% are singletons and the top ten take more than 7%. Sequencing used blood. The receptors here all came from a young man with Graves' hyperthyroidism.

The rearrangement joins TRBV20-1 to TRBJ1-5; 9 bases map to TRBD1. V was pared by 5 bases and J by 4 bases, with 6 bases of the junction left unmatched. CDR1 is DFQATT and CDR2 is SNEGSKA in the germline V gene (reference sequence). The CDR3 sequence is 14 residues long. The CDR3 DNA sequence: TGCAGTGCTCGACTACAGGGGGCGAATCAGCCCCAGCATTTT. This gives the protein CSARLQGANQPQHF.

The chain joins TRBV20-1 to TRBJ2-7, with TRBD1 matching over 7 bases. CDR1 is DFQATT, CDR2 SNEGSKA, per germline (reference sequence). J was trimmed by 1 base and V by 5 bases; bases with no gene match: 8. The CDR3 runs to 14 residues. The CDR3 here is CSAPARDRSYEQYF. CDR3 DNA: TGCAGTGCTCCGGCAAGGGACAGATCCTACGAGCAGTACTTC.

CDR3: CASSQYVRTSNTGELFF. CDR3 in DNA: TGTGCCAGCAGCCAATACGTCCGGACGTCGAACACCGGGGAGCTGTTTTTT. The chain has TRBV5-8 and TRBJ2-2; no clear D gene. Germline CDR1 is SGHTS and CDR2 is YDEGEE. The CDR3 runs to 17 residues. Trimming took off 4 bases at V and 0 bases at J, with 16 bases between the two ends.

This chain links TRBV2 with TRBJ2-5; D remains unclear. V shed 2 bases and J shed 5 bases, with 9 bases lying between them. The CDR3 length is 13 residues. The germline gives CDR1 SNHLY, CDR2 FYNNEI. CDR3 nucleotides: TGTGCCAGCAGTGAAATGCAGGTGGAGACCCAGTACTTC. It translates to CASSEMQVETQYF.

V gene TRBV5-1 combines with J gene TRBJ2-7; 10 bases agree with TRBD2. Trimming removed 2 bases from V and 7 bases from J; junction bases left unmatched: 9. The CDR3 extends over 15 amino acids. Looked up from germline, CDR1 is SGHRS and CDR2 is YFSETQ. The CDR3: CASSFSSGRPDEQYF. CDR3 sequence (DNA): TGCGCCAGCAGCTTTTCTAGCGGGAGACCTGATGAGCAGTACTTC.

This clonotype was observed at least ten times. This chain links TRBV10-3 with TRBJ2-2; 7 bases map to TRBD1. The CDR3 loop spans 12 amino acids. Germline V gene data show CDR1 as ENHRY and CDR2 as SYGVKD. Germline trimming cut 8 bases from V and 5 bases from J; bases unmatched to any gene: 2. CDR3 in DNA: TGTGCCATCTTGACAGGGACCGGGGAGCTGTTTTTT. It yields the protein CAILTGTGELFF.

This clonotype occurred a few times. The chain recombines TRBV2 with TRBJ1-4; TRBD1 might be the D (5 bases). The ends were cut back, 2 bases at V and 3 bases at J, with 7 bases in the middle. The germline V gene has CDR1 SNHLY and CDR2 FYNNEI. The CDR3 extends over 14 amino acids. The CDR3 spells CASSELGANEKLFF. CDR3 DNA sequence: TGTGCCAGCAGTGAACTGGGGGCTAATGAAAAACTGTTTTTT.

This clonotype was seen at least ten times. The V gene is TRBV2, the J gene TRBJ1-6; 9 nucleotides match TRBD1. V trimming: 8 bases; J trimming: 5 bases; junction bases outside the gene matches: 4. CDR1 is SNHLY and CDR2 is FYNNEI in the germline V gene. The CDR3 covers 14 residues. This CDR3 reads CASFRDRDNSPLHF. CDR3 in DNA: TGTGCCAGCTTCAGGGACAGGGATAATTCACCCCTCCACTTT.

This sequence joins TRBV11-2 and TRBJ1-6, with D unclear. Looked up from germline, CDR1 is SGHAT and CDR2 is FQNNGV. The CDR3 is 14 residues long. The V end was cut by 5 bases, the J end by 10 bases, with 15 bases between. CDR3 amino acids: CASSLDLGGSPLHF. The CDR3 DNA sequence: TGTGCCAGCAGCCTCGACTTGGGCGGCTCACCCCTCCACTTT. The full variable domain, rest sourced from reference TRBV11-2 and TRBJ1-6, is EAGVAQSPRYKIIEKRQSVAFWCNPISGHATLYWYQQILGQGPKLLIQFQNNGVVDDSQLPKDRFSAERLKGVDSTLKIQPAKLEDSAVYLCASSLDLGGSPLHFGNGTRLTVT.

The rearrangement uses TRBV2 and TRBJ1-6; D perhaps matches TRBD1 (5 bases). Between the trimmed V and J ends, which lost 4 bases and 6 bases, there was a span of 13 bases. Germline V lookup: CDR1 SNHLY, CDR2 FYNNEI. The CDR3 is 15 residues long. The CDR3: CASSGTSAGNSPLHF. The CDR3 DNA follows: TGTGCCAGCAGTGGGACATCCGCGGGTAATTCACCCCTCCACTTT.

This clonotype was counted a few times. V and J are TRBV12-3 or TRBV12-4 and TRBJ1-1; 9 positions agree with TRBD1. V lost 5 bases and J lost 7; bases outside the gene matches: 5. The CDR3 sequence is 13 residues long. The CDR3 bases are TGTGCCAGCAGTATACAGGGGGCGGTTGAAGCTTTCTTT. It codes for CASSIQGAVEAFF.

The chain links TRBV6-5 to TRBJ1-5; D uncertain. V lost 4 bases and J 3 bases, leaving 13 bases between the germline ends. The CDR3 sequence is 15 residues long. Germline loops: CDR1 MNHEY, CDR2 SVGAGI. The CDR3 region is CASSFNSGPNQPQHF. As DNA, the CDR3 is TGTGCCAGCAGTTTTAATTCAGGTCCCAATCAGCCCCAGCATTTT.

The chain uses TRBV12-3 or TRBV12-4 and TRBJ1-4, with a tentative D call TRBD1 (5 bases). The CDR3 runs 16 residues. V shed 3 bases and J shed 5 bases, with 16 bases lying between them. The CDR3 here is CASSFLVAGLNEKLFF. The CDR3 DNA reads TGTGCCAGCAGTTTTTTAGTGGCGGGACTCAATGAAAAACTGTTTTTT.

The sample holds many counts of this clonotype. The chain uses TRBV24-1 and TRBJ2-5; D might be TRBD1 or TRBD2, each matching 5 bases. The CDR3 covers 14 residues. Germline CDR1 is KGHDR and CDR2 is SFDVKD. V was cut by 9 bases and J by 5 bases, with 18 bases left in between. The CDR3 here is CATGSGTERETQYF. The CDR3 bases are TGTGCCACCGGATCCGGGACCGAACGCGAGACCCAGTACTTC.

This clonotype has a count of ten or more. The chain recombines TRBV12-3 or TRBV12-4 with TRBJ2-7; no clear D gene. Trimming left V 6 bases short and J 3 bases short, with 6 bases between. The length of the CDR3 is 11 residues. The CDR3 here is CASSSRYEQYF. The CDR3 DNA reads as TGTGCCAGCAGCTCCCGCTACGAGCAGTACTTC.

V usage is TRBV10-3 and J usage is TRBJ2-2; D remains ambiguous. Germline lookup yields CDR1 ENHRY and CDR2 SYGVKD. Trimming pared 5 bases from V and 4 bases from J, leaving 8 bases between. CDR3 length equals 13 residues. The CDR3 loop reads CAISTGVTGELFF. The CDR3 DNA reads as TGTGCCATCAGTACCGGCGTCACCGGGGAGCTGTTTTTT.

The V call is TRBV20-1, the J call TRBJ1-6; TRBD1 aligns across 8 bases. CDR1 is DFQATT, CDR2 SNEGSKA, per germline (reference sequence). Trimming took 5 bases from V and 7 from J; bases not matched to a gene: 4. This CDR3 has 13 residues. The CDR3 sequence: CSAGQGGNSPLHF. The CDR3 region has the DNA TGCAGTGCTGGACAGGGAGGCAATTCACCCCTCCACTTT.

Many counts were recorded for this clonotype. The rearrangement uses TRBV9 and TRBJ2-5, with D possibly being TRBD1 (5 bases). The CDR3 has 14 residues. The V and J ends lost 0 bases and 2 bases respectively, with 8 bases between them. CDR1 and CDR2 (germline): SGDLS, YYNGEE. CDR3 loop: CASSVGDRQETQYF. The CDR3 coding sequence is TGTGCCAGCAGCGTAGGTGACAGACAAGAGACCCAGTACTTC. Filled out from reference TRBV9 and TRBJ2-5, the complete variable domain reads DSGVTQTPKHLITATGQRVTLRCSPRSGDLSVYWYQQSLDQGLQFLIQYYNGEERAKGNILERFSAQQFPDLHSELNLSSLELGDSALYFCASSVGDRQETQYFGPGTRLLVL.

The chain has TRBV7-9 and TRBJ1-3; D is unresolved. The V gene lost 7 bases and the J gene lost 4 bases, with 17 bases spanning the gap. CDR1 and CDR2 (germline): SEHNR, FQNEAQ (reference sequence). The CDR3 consists of 15 residues. This CDR3 reads CASKFRWGAGNTIYF. The CDR3 DNA follows: TGTGCCAGCAAATTTCGTTGGGGAGCAGGAAACACCATATATTTT.

This clonotype was counted between two and nine times. The rearrangement links TRBV5-1 to TRBJ1-4; 8 bases are shared with TRBD1. J gave up 5 bases and V 0 bases, and 3 bases lay outside the gene matches. The germline V gene encodes CDR1 SGHRS and CDR2 YFSETQ. This CDR3 spans 15 amino acids. The CDR3 region is CASSLVGQENEKLFF. CDR3 DNA sequence: TGCGCCAGCAGCTTGGTGGGACAGGAAAATGAAAAACTGTTTTTT.

CDR3 sequence reads: CASSPDRSHGQPQHF. CDR3 bases: TGTGCCAGCAGCCCAGACAGGTCGCACGGTCAGCCCCAGCATTTT. The chain has TRBV9 and TRBJ1-5; D might be TRBD1 (6 bases). This CDR3 comprises 15 residues. Trimming took off 4 bases at V and 6 bases at J, with 17 bases between the two ends. Germline CDR1 SGDLS, CDR2 YYNGEE.

The chain's CDR3 is CSARSGTGSAEQYF. In DNA form, the CDR3 reads TGCAGTGCTAGATCCGGGACAGGGAGCGCCGAGCAGTACTTC. V and J are TRBV20-1 and TRBJ2-7; 9 bases line up with TRBD1. The CDR3 covers 14 residues. The germline V gene encodes CDR1 DFQATT and CDR2 SNEGSKA (reference sequence). J lost 6 bases, V lost 2 bases, and 8 bases had no gene match.